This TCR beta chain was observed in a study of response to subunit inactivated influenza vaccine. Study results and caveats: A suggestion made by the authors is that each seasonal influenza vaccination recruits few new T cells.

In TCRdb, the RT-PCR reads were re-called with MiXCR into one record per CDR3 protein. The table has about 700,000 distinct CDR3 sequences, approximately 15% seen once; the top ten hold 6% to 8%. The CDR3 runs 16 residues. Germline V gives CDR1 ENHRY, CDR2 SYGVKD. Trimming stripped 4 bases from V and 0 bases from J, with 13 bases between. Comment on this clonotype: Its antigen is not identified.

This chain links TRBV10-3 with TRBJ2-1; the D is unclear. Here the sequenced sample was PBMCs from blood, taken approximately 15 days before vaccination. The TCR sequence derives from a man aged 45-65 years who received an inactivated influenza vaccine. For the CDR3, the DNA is TGTGCCATCAGTGGGGCCGCACGAAGCTCCTACAATGAGCAGTTCTTC. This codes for CAISGAARSSYNEQFF.